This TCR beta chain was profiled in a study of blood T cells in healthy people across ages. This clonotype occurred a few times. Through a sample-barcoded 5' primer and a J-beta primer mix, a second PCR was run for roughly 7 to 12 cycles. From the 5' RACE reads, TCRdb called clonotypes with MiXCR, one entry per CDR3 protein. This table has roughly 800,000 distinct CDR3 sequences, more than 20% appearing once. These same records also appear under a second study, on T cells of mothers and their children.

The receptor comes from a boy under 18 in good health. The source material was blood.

CDR3 DNA sequence: TGTGCCAGCAGCGGAAGGGCTAGGGGAGGGTTCCGCAATGAGCAGTTCTTC. It yields the protein CASSGRARGGFRNEQFF. The chain employs TRBV14 and TRBJ2-1, with 7 bases matching TRBD2. The ends lost 5 bases at V and 6 bases at J; junction bases unmatched: 16. The CDR3 length is 17 residues. CDR1 is SGHDN, CDR2 FVKESK, per germline. Filled out from reference TRBV14 and TRBJ2-1, the complete variable domain reads EAGVTQFPSHSVIEKGQTVTLRCDPISGHDNLYWYRRVMGKEIKFLLHFVKESKQDESGMPNNRFLAERTGGTYSTLKVQPAELEDSGVYFCASSGRARGGFRNEQFFGPGTRLTVL.